This entry features one T cell receptor (beta chain) sequence. Its target is not known. cDNA synthesis used the whole RNA isolate, giving expressed TCRB sequences. The repertoire was sequenced with immunoSEQ multiplex PCR; TCRdb's copy has only in-frame clones and lacks some. The sample lists some 160,000 clones; roughly 9% were seen once. This sample was included in a study of beta chain features in type 1 diabetes. About the study: Across every sample, almost 110,000,000 sorted cells were examined in total. Study results and limitations: All four CD4+ subsets from Type 1 diabetes patients carried moderately but significantly shorter TCRB CDR3s.

Trimming pared 1 base from V and 7 bases from J, leaving 14 bases between. Germline values: CDR1 SGHAT, CDR2 FQNNGV. CDR3 length: 14 amino acids. Blood was drawn once from each donor into heparinised tubes. The draws averaged about 0.12 L. Each of the CD4+ naive, central memory, regulatory and stem cell-like memory populations was sorted via CD45RO/CCR7/CD25/CD127/CD95/CD27. The chain employs TRBV11-2 and TRBJ2-7; possibly TRBD1 for D (6 bases). The source is a woman in her twenties or thirties with type 1 diabetes. The sample consisted of central memory CD4+ T cells from blood. CDR3 amino acids: CASSLGQAQGEQYF. The CDR3 nucleotides read TGTGCCAGCAGCTTAGGACAGGCCCAAGGGGAGCAGTACTTC.